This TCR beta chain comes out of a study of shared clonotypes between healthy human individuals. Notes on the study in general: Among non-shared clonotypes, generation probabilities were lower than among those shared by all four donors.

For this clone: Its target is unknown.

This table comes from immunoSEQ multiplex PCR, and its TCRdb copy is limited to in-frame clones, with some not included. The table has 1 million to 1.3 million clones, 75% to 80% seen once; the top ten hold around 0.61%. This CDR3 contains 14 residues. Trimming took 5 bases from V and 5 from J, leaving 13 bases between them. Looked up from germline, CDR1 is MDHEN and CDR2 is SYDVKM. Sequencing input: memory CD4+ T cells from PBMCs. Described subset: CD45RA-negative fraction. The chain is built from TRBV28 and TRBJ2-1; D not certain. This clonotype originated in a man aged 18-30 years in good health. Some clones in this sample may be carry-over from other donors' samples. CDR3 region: CASSPDLRDNEQFF. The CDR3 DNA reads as TGTGCCAGCAGTCCGGACCTCCGGGACAATGAGCAGTTCTTC.